This note documents a single T cell receptor beta chain sequence. The data are from a study of cytomegalovirus exposure and HLA in healthy donors. The primer mix had 60 Vbeta and 13 Jbeta primers. Data came from immunoSEQ multiplex PCR; TCRdb stores just in-frame clones and leaves some out. The sample records 100,000 or so clones, about three quarters being singletons. The specimen sequenced was PBMCs. This TCR was recovered from a male donor in good health and CMV-seropositive.

The CDR3 loop reads CAIRDSGGYGYTF. DNA for the CDR3: TGTGCCATCAGAGACAGCGGGGGGTATGGCTACACCTTC. V is TRBV10-3 and J is TRBJ1-2; D possibly corresponds to TRBD1 (5 bases). Germline CDR1 and CDR2: ENHRY and SYGVKD. Trimming took off 6 bases at V and 5 bases at J, with 13 bases between the two ends. The CDR3 runs 13 residues.